The clone carrying this T cell receptor beta chain came up many times. This entry comes from a study of T-cell reconstitution after alpha-beta-depleted transplantation in children. Unique molecular identifiers were incorporated when the TCRbeta library was constructed. TCRdb passed the PCR reads through MiXCR, listing each CDR3 protein once. The table lists 330,000 or so distinct CDR3 sequences, 9% to 12% of them singletons. The CDR3 loop spans 13 amino acids. V gave up 3 bases and J gave up 0 bases, with 5 bases separating them. V gene TRBV12-3 or TRBV12-4 combines with J gene TRBJ1-2, with D uncertain. This TCR was recovered from a human donor who donated a stem cell graft to a child with acute lymphoblastic leukemia. The material was PBMCs from the stem cell graft donor, obtained from the stem cell graft. CDR3 DNA sequence: TGTGCCAGCAGTTTGGGGACTAACTATGGCTACACCTTC. It is translated as CASSLGTNYGYTF.